This T cell receptor (beta chain) was sequenced for a study of regulatory T cells in long-lasting Graves disease (dated by TCRdb to the early 2020s). With regard to the full study: In the newly diagnosed Graves' disease group, patients had been taking antithyroid drugs for less than 3 months. Persistent Graves' disease patients were compared with newly diagnosed Graves' disease patients by peripheral blood TCR sequencing and RNA sequencing. The study was conducted in China and was registered as a clinical trial. A total of approximately 35 samples underwent TCR sequencing: around 13 from persistent and roughly 20 from newly diagnosed Graves' disease patients.

CDR1 and CDR2 are read off the germline V gene (reference sequence) as SEHNR and FQNEAQ. Trimming takes 3 bases off V and 8 bases off J; junction bases not matched to a gene: 4. The CDR3 goes from the cysteine to the phenylalanine over 14 residues. The read is trimmed to its CDR3 DNA, 42 bases read in frame from base 1. The meaning of the sample's time point label: newly diagnosed GD, antithyroid drugs for less than 3 months. For both TCR sequencing and RNA sequencing, RNA was extracted from PBMCs using TRIzol. Graves' disease was diagnosed according to American Thyroid Association guidelines. Patients were recruited from an endocrinology department in Xi'an, China. From each patient, about 8.9 milliliters of peripheral blood was collected into an EDTA anticoagulant tube. Ficoll Paque Plus density gradient separation was used to isolate PBMCs, and no further T cell sorting was performed. RNA quality was checked with an Agilent 2100 Bioanalyzer and agarose gel, and concentration with a NanoDrop 2000.

Overall results and qualifications from the work: The authors noted that the small sample size was a limitation that may lower accuracy. TRBV28, TRBJ1-2 and TRBJ2-5 were preferentially used in persistent disease, while TRBV20-1 and TRBJ2-1 were favored in newly diagnosed disease. A larger number of public clonotypes was shared among persistent patients (approximately 3,000) than among newly diagnosed patients (around 890). Only the TCR beta chain was sequenced and analyzed. Compared with newly diagnosed patients, persistent Graves' disease patients had lower TCR Shannon entropy and fewer highly expanded clones, which suggests clonal expansion. Because the primary lesion, thyroid tissue, could not be accessed, the study looked at peripheral blood alone.

Libraries were prepared through multiplex PCR. The instrument given in TCRdb is Illumina HiSeq 4000. TCR beta libraries were built with iRepertoire HTBI primers and Arm-PCR amplification of CDR3 regions. Before sequencing, the PCR products underwent gel purification. For the original study's pipeline: A total of some 60 TRBV and more than twelve TRBJ segments were identified across samples and were used for gene usage analysis of CDR3 amino acid clonotypes. COPE and FqMerger were used to merge the filtered high-quality paired reads into contigs. BLAST was used to align contigs to IMGT TRBV, TRBD and TRBJ reference genes, and CDR3 was defined according to IMGT. Highly expanded clones were defined as clonotypes with a frequency above 0.1%. Shannon entropy was used to measure repertoire diversity, and the Gini coefficient was used to measure V-J evenness. Public clonotypes were defined as clonotypes shared by more than one individual. Clones were called with MiXCR by TCRdb after fastp trimmed the public reads at Q25, and only in-frame beta chains were retained. Entries that share a CDR3 protein sequence are merged under the most common genes and DNA. TCRdb, not the authors, supplied the V and J calls. Here the sample has about 530,000 distinct CDR3 sequences; more than 15% occur a single time. The ten biggest clones cover around 25% of the sample.

This clonotype was observed a few times. Its cognate antigen has yet to be identified. It has no much larger one-base neighbor in the sample; base qualities were not kept. These data were also reused for a study on T cells in Graves' hyperthyroidism and ophthalmopathy. The second study reports: Stable Graves' hyperthyroidism was defined as the absence of progression to ophthalmopathy over 18 months of follow-up. Hyperthyroidism patients were newly diagnosed, had a disease duration of under 2 months, and were aged 18 to 65 years. The study excluded patients with uncontrolled infections, other autoimmune diseases, pregnancy or lactation. Diagnoses were established on the basis of clinical symptoms, serum thyroxine and TRAb, thyroid ultrasound, and orbital computed tomography. A first-round RT-PCR of the TCR CDR3 used the HTBI primer set with the Qiagen OneStep RT-PCR kit. Blood samples also contained most of the expanded thyroid clonotypes (frequency above 0.001), which suggests that blood repertoires may reflect thyroid immune responses. A 13 V-J signature model separated ophthalmopathy from stable hyperthyroidism, with about 88% sensitivity and roughly 82% specificity in cross-validation and 80%/75% in testing. In validation, the model predicted progression to ophthalmopathy a median of around six months before onset, with around 70% sensitivity and roughly 73% specificity. A discovery cohort of 95 to 100 patients, fewer than 50 with Graves' ophthalmopathy and about 60 with stable Graves' hyperthyroidism, was used to find distinguishing TCR V-J signatures. Prospective prediction of ophthalmopathy was tested in an independent validation cohort of 18 to 20 hyperthyroidism patients and approximately 17 patients who later progressed to ophthalmopathy. The 85 to 100 discovery patients were divided at random into training and test sets in a 7:3 ratio. The study also compared thyroid tissue and blood T-cell repertoires from about six Graves' hyperthyroidism patients. After blood sampling, hyperthyroidism patients were treated with methimazole at a starting dose of 30 mg daily, and ophthalmopathy patients were treated with high-dose intravenous methylprednisolone. A second multiplex PCR round built the libraries, followed by size selection and purification. Paired-end sequencing of the libraries was performed with 100 bp reads on an Illumina HiSeq2000. SOAPnuke was used to process the raw data, with reads discarded if the reads contained adapters or uncalled bases, had a mean Phred below 15, or lacked an exact constant-primer or identifier match. COPE v1.2.5 was used to merge high-quality paired reads, and clonotypes were defined as unique nucleotide sequences. MiTCR v1.1 was used to align clonotypes to the IMGT TRBV, TRBD and TRBJ reference segments. The analysis included only V-J combinations with a frequency above 0.0001, which together covered 99.2% of the repertoires. The TCS score was defined as the ratio of F50 (clonal expansion) to E x V (chaos), calculated using BLOSUM62-based TCRdist between CDR3 peptides within each V-J. Welch's t-statistics and random forest reduced around 510 V-J features to under 15, which were used in a naive Bayes classifier (R e1071). No statistical method was used to fix the sample size in advance, and group allocation was not hidden from the investigators. According to the paper, TCR Vbeta CDR3 sequencing was carried out on some 130 peripheral blood samples, which came from under 50 ophthalmopathy, under 85 hyperthyroidism and around 17 progressor patients.

The sample was peripheral blood mononuclear cells (PBMCs), taken at new diagnosis, from a patient treated with antithyroid drugs. The source is a woman aged 35-65 years with Graves disease. Donor details come from another sample of the same person, matched by shared clones. The chain is encoded by TRBV7-9 joined to TRBJ1-4; 9 middle bases align to TRBD1. The nucleotide sequence reads as follows: TGTGCCAGCAGCTTGTGGACAGGGGAAGAAAAACTGTTTTTT. This translates into CASSLWTGEEKLFF.